Below, 14 T cell receptor beta chains from the same sample are listed, as sequenced in a study of shared clonotypes between healthy human individuals. Produced via immunoSEQ multiplex PCR; TCRdb's table is partial and in-frame only. The sample lists about 490,000 clones, 70% to 80% seen once, with 10% to 15% in the top ten. Source material: PBMCs. Receptors were obtained from a woman between 40 and 50 years old in good health. Some clones in this sample may be carry-over from other donors' samples.

The V gene is TRBV28, the J gene TRBJ2-1; 11 nucleotides line up with TRBD2. Trimming cost V 6 bases and J 6 bases; bases outside gene matches: 7. Germline V gene lookup returns CDR1 MDHEN and CDR2 SYDVKM. The CDR3 is 15 residues long. The CDR3 bases are TGTGCCAGCAGCCAGCTAGCGGGAGGATCCAATGAGCAGTTCTTC. It yields the protein CASSQLAGGSNEQFF.

The chain uses TRBV18 and TRBJ1-4; D remains ambiguous. The CDR3 is 13 residues long. CDR1 is KGHSH and CDR2 is LQKENI in the germline V gene. Trimming removed 1 base from V and 4 bases from J, with 4 bases in between. The DNA of the CDR3 is TGTGCCAGCTCACCACTGGTTAATGAAAAACTGTTTTTT. It codes for CASSPLVNEKLFF. Full variable domain (rest looked up from reference TRBV18 and TRBJ1-4): NAGVMQNPRHLVRRRGQEARLRCSPMKGHSHVYWYRQLPEEGLKFMVYLQKENIIDESGMPKERFSAEFPKEGPSILRIQQVVRGDSAAYFCASSPLVNEKLFFGSGTQLSVL.

This clone was observed a handful of times. The genes are TRBV7-9 and TRBJ2-1; D gene ambiguous. CDR1 is SEHNR and CDR2 is FQNEAQ in the germline V gene (reference sequence). The CDR3 is made up of 14 amino acids. Trimming took off 5 bases at V and 3 bases at J, with 11 bases between the two ends. The CDR3 nucleotides read TGTGCCAGCAGCCCAAGCGATTTCTACAATGAGCAGTTCTTC. It is translated as CASSPSDFYNEQFF. The variable domain in full, with the rest retrieved from reference TRBV7-9 and TRBJ2-1, is DTGVSQNPRHKITKRGQNVTFRCDPISEHNRLYWYRQTLGQGPEFLTYFQNEAQLEKSRLLSDRFSAERPKGSFSTLEIQRTEQGDSAMYLCASSPSDFYNEQFFGPGTRLTVL.

The chain is built from TRBV27 and TRBJ1-1; D is ambiguous. The germline gives CDR1 MNHEY, CDR2 SMNVEV (reference sequence). The CDR3 spans 13 residues. Trimming took off 3 bases at V and 7 bases at J, with 12 bases between the two ends. In nucleotides, the CDR3 is TGTGCCAGCAGTTTTTCGAGAGACAATGAAGCTTTCTTT. Amino acid sequence: CASSFSRDNEAFF.

This sequence joins TRBV6-5 and TRBJ1-4; possibly TRBD1 for D (6 bases). In germline, CDR1 is MNHEY, CDR2 SVGAGI. The V end lost 1 base, the J end lost 8 bases, and 11 bases lay between the germline ends. CDR3 length equals 14 residues. As DNA, the CDR3 is TGTGCCAGCAGTTACTACAGGGTCGGAGAAAAACTGTTTTTT. Translating it yields CASSYYRVGEKLFF.

The chain recombines TRBV7-8 with TRBJ1-1, with D uncertain. Germline lookup yields CDR1 SGHVS and CDR2 FQNEAQ. The CDR3 has 17 residues. V shed 5 bases and J shed 0 bases, with 19 bases lying between them. This chain's CDR3 is CASSPLRIRAMNTEAFF. CDR3 nucleotides: TGTGCCAGCAGCCCCCTTCGAATCCGGGCAATGAACACTGAAGCTTTCTTT.

This clone was seen ten or more times. This sequence joins TRBV29-1 and TRBJ2-5; TRBD2 matches at 8 bases. There are 15 residues in the CDR3. The V gene end was trimmed by 8 bases and the J gene end by 2 bases; junction bases not matched to a gene: 13. Per the germline V gene, CDR1 is SQVTM and CDR2 is ANQGSEA. CDR3 residues: CSLSRAGGPQETQYF. In nucleotides, the CDR3 is TGCAGCCTGAGTAGGGCGGGAGGCCCTCAAGAGACCCAGTACTTC.

The chain is built from TRBV5-1 and TRBJ2-6; D is undetermined. Per the germline V gene, CDR1 is SGHRS and CDR2 is YFSETQ. CDR3 size: 15 residues. The V gene lost 4 bases and the J gene lost 0 bases, with 8 bases spanning the gap. The CDR3 reads CASSVTVSGANVLTF. The CDR3 DNA follows: TGCGCCAGCAGCGTAACAGTCTCTGGGGCCAACGTCCTGACTTTC.

This chain connects TRBV7-9 to TRBJ2-7, with D possibly being TRBD1 (6 bases). Trimming cost V 1 base and J 0 bases, with 19 bases left between them. The CDR3 is 18 amino acids. Germline V gives CDR1 SEHNR, CDR2 FQNEAQ (reference sequence). CDR3 nucleotides: TGTGCCAGCAGCTTAGTGCCAAGTAGGACAGCAGACTCCTACGAGCAGTACTTC. It is translated as CASSLVPSRTADSYEQYF.

The chain couples TRBV5-1 to TRBJ2-1; a weak D match, TRBD2 (5 bases). The germline V gene encodes CDR1 SGHRS and CDR2 YFSETQ. Trimming shortened V by 4 bases and J by 9 bases, and 17 bases separated the two germline ends. CDR3 length equals 14 residues. The chain's CDR3 is CASSGPGVRGEQFF. In DNA form, the CDR3 reads TGCGCCAGCAGCGGGCCCGGGGTACGGGGTGAGCAGTTCTTC.

The chain is built from TRBV4-2 and TRBJ2-3, with 8 bases lining up with TRBD2. CDR1 LGHNA and CDR2 YNFKEQ come from the germline V gene. This CDR3 is 16 amino acids long. J was trimmed by 5 bases and V by 1 base; bases with no gene match: 8. The CDR3 loop reads CASSQGREVSGDTQYF. CDR3 nucleotides: TGTGCCAGCAGCCAAGGGCGGGAGGTATCGGGAGATACGCAGTATTTT.

The CDR3 DNA is TGTGCCAGCAGCTTAGCGGGACAGCACACTGAAGCTTTCTTT. It translates to CASSLAGQHTEAFF. The J gene is TRBJ1-1, the V gene TRBV7-3; 7 nucleotides agree with TRBD1. The germline CDR1 and CDR2 sequences are SGHTA and FQGTGA. V lost 2 bases, J lost 3 bases, and 3 bases stayed unmatched. The CDR3 is made up of 14 amino acids. Filled out from reference TRBV7-3 and TRBJ1-1, the complete variable domain reads GAGVSQTPSNKVTEKGKYVELRCDPISGHTALYWYRQSLGQGPEFLIYFQGTGAADDSGLPNDRFFAVRPEGSVSTLKIQRTERGDSAVYLCASSLAGQHTEAFFGQGTRLTVV.

The chain is built from TRBV7-2 and TRBJ2-5; D is ambiguous. The germline V and J ends were trimmed by 3 bases and 0 bases, with 11 bases remaining between them. Germline V lookup: CDR1 SGHTA, CDR2 FQGNSA. The CDR3 consists of 15 residues. In DNA form, the CDR3 reads TGTGCCAGCAGCTTTGGTGGATCAAACCAAGAGACCCAGTACTTC. This encodes CASSFGGSNQETQYF.

J is TRBJ2-3 and V is TRBV28; D gene uncertain. Germline CDR1 and CDR2: MDHEN and SYDVKM. The V end lost 6 bases, the J end lost 3 bases, and 13 bases lay between the germline ends. The CDR3 runs 14 residues. In DNA, the CDR3 is TGTGCCAGCAGCTTGAATATGCGAACAGATACGCAGTATTTT. Translated, it gives CASSLNMRTDTQYF.